This TCR beta chain stems from a study of blood T cell repertoires in COVID-19. The wider study: T cells, B-cell-depleted T cells, or PBMCs provided the cDNA or gDNA that served as material.

There are many counts of this clone. CDR1 and CDR2 (germline): MNHEY, SMNVEV (reference sequence). The CDR3 has 16 residues. The V gene end was trimmed by 4 bases and the J gene end by 2 bases; junction bases not matched to a gene: 8. Some clones are missing from TCRdb's copy, which holds only in-frame ones; the method was immunoSEQ multiplex PCR. The sample holds some 120,000 clones, approximately 88% seen once. The receptor's source is a woman younger than 45 who had recovered from COVID-19. J is TRBJ2-7 and V is TRBV27; 10 bases align to TRBD1. Sample: peripheral blood. CDR3 in DNA: TGTGCCAGCAGTTCCCAGGGACAGGGGCGCCCCTACGAGCAGTACTTC. Translated, it gives CASSSQGQGRPYEQYF.